This TCR beta chain derives from a study of control samples from healthy donors and cancer patients. Sequenced by immunoSEQ multiplex PCR; TCRdb stores in-frame clones only, minus some. Among under 200,000 clones, about nine tenths were seen once, and the ten largest hold about 1.6%. Losses at the gene ends were 0 bases for V and 9 bases for J; bases not matched to a gene: 3. The CDR3 contains 13 residues. Germline CDR1 reads SGHDT; CDR2 reads YYEEEE. This clone is a singleton in its sample. The sample comprised blood. This sequence was found in a woman under 40 in good health. The chain has TRBV5-6 and TRBJ2-1, with 7 positions matching TRBD1. CDR3 in amino acids: CASSLGDSPEQFF. The DNA of the CDR3 is TGTGCCAGCAGCTTGGGGGACAGTCCTGAGCAGTTCTTC.